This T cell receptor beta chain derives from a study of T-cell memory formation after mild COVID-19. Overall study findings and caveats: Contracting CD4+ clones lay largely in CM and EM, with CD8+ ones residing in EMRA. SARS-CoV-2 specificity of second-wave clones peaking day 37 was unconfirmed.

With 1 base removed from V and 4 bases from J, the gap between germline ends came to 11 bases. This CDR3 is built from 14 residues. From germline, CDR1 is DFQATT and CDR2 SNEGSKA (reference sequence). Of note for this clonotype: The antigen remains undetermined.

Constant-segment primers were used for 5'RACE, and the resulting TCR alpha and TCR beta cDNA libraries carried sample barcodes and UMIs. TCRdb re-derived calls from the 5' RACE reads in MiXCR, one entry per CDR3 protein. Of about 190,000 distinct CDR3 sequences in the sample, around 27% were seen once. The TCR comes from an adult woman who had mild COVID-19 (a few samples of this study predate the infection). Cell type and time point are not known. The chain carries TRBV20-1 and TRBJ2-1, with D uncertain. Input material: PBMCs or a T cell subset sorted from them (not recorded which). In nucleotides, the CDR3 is TGCAGTGCTAGAGCGAGAAACAGTTACAATGAGCAGTTCTTC. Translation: CSARARNSYNEQFF.